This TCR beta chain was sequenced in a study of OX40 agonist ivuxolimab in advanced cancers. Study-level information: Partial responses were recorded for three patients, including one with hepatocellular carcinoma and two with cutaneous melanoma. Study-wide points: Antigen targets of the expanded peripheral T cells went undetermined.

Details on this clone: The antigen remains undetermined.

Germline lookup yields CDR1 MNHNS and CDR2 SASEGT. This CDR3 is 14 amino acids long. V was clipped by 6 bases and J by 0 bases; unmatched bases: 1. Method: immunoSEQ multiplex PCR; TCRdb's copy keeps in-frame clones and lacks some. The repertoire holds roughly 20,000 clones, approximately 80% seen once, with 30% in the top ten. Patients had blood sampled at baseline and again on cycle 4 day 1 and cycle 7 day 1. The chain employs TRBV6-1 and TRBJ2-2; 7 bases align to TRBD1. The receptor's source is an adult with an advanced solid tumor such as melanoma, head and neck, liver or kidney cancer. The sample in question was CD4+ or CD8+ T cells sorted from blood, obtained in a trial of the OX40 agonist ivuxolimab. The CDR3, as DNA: TGTGCCAGCAGGGACAGGCCGAACACCGGGGAGCTGTTTTTT. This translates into CASRDRPNTGELFF.